These 4 T cell receptor beta chains came from one sample sequenced in a study of CD8 T cells in Susac syndrome. Random-hexamer reverse transcription was applied to about 0.45 to 1 ug RNA. In TCRdb, the immunoSEQ multiplex PCR reads were re-called with MiXCR into one record per CDR3 protein. Among approximately 140,000 distinct CDR3 sequences listed, around 85% were seen once. Sequencing used CD8+ T cells from PBMCs. These receptors all come from a human donor with multiple sclerosis.

The rearrangement uses TRBV5-6 and TRBJ1-5; D gene unclear. V was trimmed by 0 bases and J by 3 bases, leaving 7 bases between them. The CDR3 has 14 amino acids. In germline, CDR1 is SGHDT, CDR2 YYEEEE. In DNA, the CDR3 is TGTGCCAGCAGCTTGGCTCGTATCAATCAGCCCCAGCATTTT. Translation: CASSLARINQPQHF.

V usage is TRBV5-1 and J usage is TRBJ1-2, with 8 bases fitting TRBD1. This CDR3 region has 12 residues. Germline V gene data show CDR1 as SGHRS and CDR2 as YFSETQ. V lost 7 bases and J lost 3; bases outside the gene matches: 2. For the CDR3, the DNA is TGCGCCAGCGGGGGACAGGACTATGGCTACACCTTC. It translates to CASGGQDYGYTF. The full variable domain, its missing parts supplied by reference TRBV5-1 and TRBJ1-2, is KAGVTQTPRYLIKTRGQQVTLSCSPISGHRSVSWYQQTPGQGLQFLFEYFSETQRNKGNFPGRFSGRQFSNSRSEMNVSTLELGDSALYLCASGGQDYGYTFGSGTRLTVV.

The chain combines TRBV4-2 with TRBJ2-3, with D unresolved. Per germline, CDR1 LGHNA and CDR2 YNFKEQ. The CDR3 runs to 17 residues. V was cut by 4 bases and J by 0 bases, with 17 bases left in between. CDR3 region: CASSLLPSGQSTDTQYF. The DNA of the CDR3 is TGTGCCAGCAGCCTTCTACCGAGTGGGCAGAGCACAGATACGCAGTATTTT.

The V call is TRBV28, the J call TRBJ1-2, with 7 positions matching TRBD1. Trimming removed 6 bases from V and 8 bases from J; junction bases left unmatched: 9. CDR3 length: 13 residues. Germline values: CDR1 MDHEN, CDR2 SYDVKM. This CDR3 is CASSYRGPDGYTF. The CDR3 coding sequence is TGTGCCAGCAGCTACAGGGGCCCGGACGGCTACACCTTC.